The 28 T cell receptor beta chains in this list originate from one sample, sequenced in a study of blood T cells in healthy people across ages. The use of a sample-barcoded 5' primer and a J-beta primer mix characterized a second PCR of about 7 to 12 cycles. TCRdb passed the 5' RACE reads through MiXCR, listing each CDR3 protein once. This table has 850,000 to 1,000,000 distinct CDR3 sequences, about 48% appearing once. Sequencing was done on a sample of blood. All receptors derive from a man aged 25-45 years in good health.

CDR3 sequence reads: CASSQERGGFYEQYF. The DNA for the CDR3 is TGTGCCAGCAGCCAAGAGCGGGGGGGTTTTTACGAGCAGTACTTC. V and J are TRBV4-2 and TRBJ2-7; 9 nucleotides agree with TRBD2. The CDR3 is 15 residues long. Losses at the gene ends were 0 bases for V and 4 bases for J; bases not matched to a gene: 4. Germline values: CDR1 LGHNA, CDR2 YNFKEQ.

This clonotype was detected a few times. The CDR3 region has the DNA TGTGCCAGCAGCCAATCGGGACAGCACACCGGGGAGCTGTTTTTT. Protein product: CASSQSGQHTGELFF. V gene TRBV6-5 combines with J gene TRBJ2-2; 7 bases fit TRBD1. From germline, CDR1 is MNHEY and CDR2 SVGAGI. This CDR3 region has 15 residues. Trimming cost V 6 bases and J 3 bases; bases outside gene matches: 7.

The gene calls are TRBV4-2 and TRBJ2-5, with 12 bases matching TRBD2. Trimming removed 4 bases from V and 1 base from J; junction bases left unmatched: 4. Germline V gene lookup returns CDR1 LGHNA and CDR2 YNFKEQ. This CDR3 has 16 residues. Here the CDR3 reads CASSPVLAGGQETQYF. The CDR3 DNA reads as TGTGCCAGCAGCCCAGTACTAGCGGGGGGCCAAGAGACCCAGTACTTC.

V is TRBV7-6 and J is TRBJ2-1; D gene uncertain. This CDR3 has 19 amino acids. Germline CDR1 SGHVS, CDR2 FNYEAQ. V gave up 2 bases and J gave up 4 bases, with 24 bases separating them. CDR3 coding DNA: TGTGCCAGCAGCTTAACGTCGGCGCAAACTCGAGTGGCGTACAATGAGCAGTTCTTC. It codes for CASSLTSAQTRVAYNEQFF.

The CDR3 reads CASSSDRGSGNTEAFF. CDR3 DNA sequence: TGTGCCAGCAGCTCGGACAGGGGGTCGGGGAACACTGAAGCTTTCTTT. This chain joins TRBV7-2 and TRBJ1-1; 10 positions match TRBD1. The V gene's germline CDR1 is SGHTA and CDR2 FQGNSA. This CDR3 is 16 amino acids long. Trimming at V came to 4 bases and at J to 1 base, leaving 6 bases not matched to a gene.

The V gene is TRBV15, the J gene TRBJ1-5; D call uncertain. The germline V gene encodes CDR1 LNHNV and CDR2 YYDKDF (reference sequence). With 6 bases removed from V and 5 bases from J, the gap between germline ends came to 17 bases. The CDR3 spans 15 residues. In DNA, the CDR3 is TGTGCCACCAGTCTATTAGGGAGTACGTATCAGCCCCAGCATTTT. It codes for CATSLLGSTYQPQHF. The complete variable domain, with remaining parts taken from reference TRBV15 and TRBJ1-5, reads DAMVIQNPRYQVTQFGKPVTLSCSQTLNHNVMYWYQQKSSQAPKLLFHYYDKDFNNEADTPDNFQSRRPNTSFCFLDIRSPGLGDTAMYLCATSLLGSTYQPQHFGDGTRLSIL.

This rearrangement joins TRBV3-1 to TRBJ1-1; D uncertain. This CDR3 contains 18 residues. V was shortened by 1 base and J by 1 base, with 19 bases between the two germline ends. Per the germline V gene, CDR1 is LGHDT and CDR2 is YNNKEL (reference sequence). DNA for the CDR3: TGTGCCAGCAGCCAAGTTCTATTTGTTGGTCCGGAGAACACTGAAGCTTTCTTT. Its translation: CASSQVLFVGPENTEAFF.

This rearrangement joins TRBV11-2 to TRBJ2-4; D is tentatively TRBD1 or TRBD2 (5 bases each). Looked up from germline, CDR1 is SGHAT and CDR2 is FQNNGV. This CDR3 comprises 15 residues. V dropped 4 bases and J dropped 0 bases, with 10 bases sitting between them. The CDR3 DNA sequence: TGTGCCAGCAGCTCCGCTGGGGGAGCCAAAAACATTCAGTACTTC. Protein sequence: CASSSAGGAKNIQYF. The variable domain in full, with the rest retrieved from reference TRBV11-2 and TRBJ2-4, is EAGVAQSPRYKIIEKRQSVAFWCNPISGHATLYWYQQILGQGPKLLIQFQNNGVVDDSQLPKDRFSAERLKGVDSTLKIQPAKLEDSAVYLCASSSAGGAKNIQYFGAGTRLSVL.

The gene calls are TRBV20-1 and TRBJ1-2, with 7 bases identical to TRBD1. CDR1 and CDR2 (germline): DFQATT, SNEGSKA (reference sequence). With 5 bases clipped from V and 4 bases from J, the junction kept 16 bases outside the gene matches. This CDR3 spans 16 amino acids. CDR3 sequence: CSASMGGGARPYGYTF. DNA of the CDR3: TGCAGTGCTTCCATGGGAGGGGGCGCCCGACCCTATGGCTACACCTTC.

This clonotype has just a few counts. V usage is TRBV7-2 and J usage is TRBJ2-1; no definite D call. The germline V gene has CDR1 SGHTA and CDR2 FQGNSA. The ends were cut back, 1 base at V and 2 bases at J, with 12 bases in the middle. This CDR3 has 16 residues. This CDR3 is CASSLGGSIPYNEQFF. The CDR3 nucleotides read TGTGCCAGCAGCTTAGGAGGATCAATCCCCTACAATGAGCAGTTCTTC. The entire variable domain, with the rest obtained from reference TRBV7-2 and TRBJ2-1, is as follows: GAGVSQSPSNKVTEKGKDVELRCDPISGHTALYWYRQSLGQGLEFLIYFQGNSAPDKSGLPSDRFSAERTGGSVSTLTIQRTQQEDSAVYLCASSLGGSIPYNEQFFGPGTRLTVL.

The rearrangement joins TRBV6-5 to TRBJ2-5, with 12 bases aligning to TRBD2. Germline V gene sequence: CDR1 MNHEY, CDR2 SVGAGI. Trimming at V came to 2 bases and at J to 2 bases, leaving 3 bases not matched to a gene. The CDR3 has 16 residues. The CDR3 spells CASSYTSGGTQETQYF. The CDR3 region has the DNA TGTGCCAGCAGTTACACTAGCGGGGGGACGCAAGAGACCCAGTACTTC.

The chain uses TRBV25-1 and TRBJ2-1; TRBD1 aligns across 9 bases. After removal of 4 bases from V and 13 bases from J, the junction contained 20 bases not matched to a gene. The CDR3 is 17 residues long. Germline V gene data show CDR1 as MGHDK and CDR2 as SYGVNS. This CDR3 reads CASSAGNRGPLSNRQFF. Here the CDR3 DNA reads TGTGCCAGCAGTGCTGGGAACAGGGGGCCCCTTTCCAATCGTCAGTTCTTC.

The rearrangement joins TRBV20-1 to TRBJ2-4, with 10 bases that match TRBD1. The assigned J gene may be wrong: the sequence end matches TRBJ2-5 better. Germline CDR1 DFQATT, CDR2 SNEGSKA (reference sequence). The CDR3 spans 17 residues. The CDR3 nucleotides are TGCAGTGCTAGAGAACCTACCGGACAGGGGGTAGGAGAGACCCAGTACTTC. Protein product: CSAREPTGQGVGETQYF.

This sequence joins TRBV5-5 and TRBJ2-5; perhaps D is TRBD1 or TRBD2 (5 bases each). The closer fit of TRBJ2-7 to the DNA end suggests the J call may be wrong. This CDR3 has 15 amino acids. Germline-derived CDR1 and CDR2 are SGHKS and YYEKEE (reference sequence). The CDR3 reads CASSLSGAWDYEQYF. The CDR3 DNA reads as TGTGCCAGCAGCTTGTCCGGGGCGTGGGACTACGAGCAGTACTTC.

In its sample, this clonotype was seen once. This rearrangement joins TRBV7-2 to TRBJ2-5; 7 bases match TRBD2. V was pared by 11 bases and J by 1 base, with 19 bases of the junction left unmatched. Germline values: CDR1 SGHTA, CDR2 FQGNSA. CDR3 length: 17 residues. The CDR3 loop reads CADSFVARTGGQETQYF. CDR3 coding DNA: TGTGCCGACAGCTTTGTAGCGAGGACGGGAGGCCAAGAGACCCAGTACTTC.

This clonotype was seen a handful of times. V is TRBV18 and J is TRBJ1-2, with no clear D. The CDR3 runs to 15 residues. Looked up from germline, CDR1 is KGHSH and CDR2 is LQKENI. Trimming took off 3 bases at V and 4 bases at J, with 15 bases between the two ends. CDR3 sequence (DNA): TGTGCCAGCTCACCTGTCACAGCAGCTTCCTATGGCTACACCTTC. It yields the protein CASSPVTAASYGYTF.

The chain couples TRBV3-1 to TRBJ2-5; the D gene is possibly TRBD2 (5 bases). The CDR3 length is 14 residues. V lost 0 bases to trimming and J lost 4 bases, with 9 bases between them. Germline CDR1 reads LGHDT; CDR2 reads YNNKEL (reference sequence). The CDR3 DNA follows: TGTGCCAGCAGCCAAGACGCTAGCAGAGAGACCCAGTACTTC. Protein product: CASSQDASRETQYF.

This clonotype showed up just a few times. The chain is built from TRBV7-8 and TRBJ1-5; unclear D gene. CDR3 length equals 14 residues. V lost 5 bases, J lost 5 bases, and 13 bases lay in between. From germline, CDR1 is SGHVS and CDR2 FQNEAQ. For the CDR3, the DNA is TGTGCCAGCAGCCCCCTTTGGCACGATCAGCCCCAGCATTTT. Residues: CASSPLWHDQPQHF.

V gene TRBV6-1 combines with J gene TRBJ1-5; a weak D match, TRBD1 (5 bases). Trimming removed 2 bases from V and 10 bases from J, with 15 bases in between. Germline V lookup: CDR1 MNHNS, CDR2 SASEGT. The CDR3 has 14 residues. The CDR3 nucleotides read TGTGCCAGCAGTGAACAGGCAGTCGGACAACCCCAGCATTTT. Its translation: CASSEQAVGQPQHF.

This clonotype was detected a few times. J is TRBJ2-5 and V is TRBV28; D unclear. The germline V gene encodes CDR1 MDHEN and CDR2 SYDVKM. This CDR3 contains 14 residues. The V end was cut by 3 bases, the J end by 1 base, with 9 bases between. CDR3 region: CASSLVPRQETQYF. CDR3 nucleotide sequence: TGTGCCAGCAGTTTGGTACCGCGCCAAGAGACCCAGTACTTC.

The CDR3, as DNA: TGTGCCAGCTCACCGAAGGGACAGGGGCTTGACTATGGCTACACCTTC. Amino acids: CASSPKGQGLDYGYTF. This chain joins TRBV18 and TRBJ1-2; TRBD1 matches at 10 bases. Germline assignment: CDR1 KGHSH and CDR2 LQKENI. V trimming: 3 bases; J trimming: 3 bases; junction bases outside the gene matches: 7. CDR3 size: 16 residues.

This sequence joins TRBV5-1 and TRBJ2-3, with D perhaps TRBD1 (6 bases). V lost 2 bases, J lost 5 bases, and 12 bases lay in between. Germline-derived CDR1 and CDR2 are SGHRS and YFSETQ. There are 14 residues in the CDR3. The CDR3 coding sequence is TGCGCCAGCAGCTTAGGGGGAATCAAAGATACGCAGTATTTT. Translation gives CASSLGGIKDTQYF.

The chain has TRBV6-5 and TRBJ1-1; no clear D gene. The CDR3 has 14 residues. The germline V and J ends were trimmed by 0 bases and 5 bases, with 10 bases remaining between them. Germline assignment: CDR1 MNHEY and CDR2 SVGAGI. CDR3 sequence reads: CASSYSSPETEAFF. CDR3 coding DNA: TGTGCCAGCAGTTACTCGAGCCCGGAAACTGAAGCTTTCTTT.

This chain joins TRBV29-1 and TRBJ2-7, with D perhaps TRBD1 (5 bases). The germline gives CDR1 SQVTM, CDR2 ANQGSEA. The CDR3 spans 13 residues. V lost 4 bases and J lost 3, with 13 bases in between. CDR3 coding DNA: TGCAGCGTTGCACAGGCAGGTTACTACGAGCAGTACTTC. Its protein is CSVAQAGYYEQYF.

In its sample, this clonotype was seen a few times. The chain employs TRBV4-1 and TRBJ2-5; 8 bases are shared with TRBD2. The germline CDR1 and CDR2 sequences are MGHRA and YSYEKL. The CDR3 has 17 residues. V shed 0 bases and J 1 base; nucleotides not matched to a gene: 7. DNA for the CDR3: TGCGCCAGCAGCCAAGATTTGGGCGGGGGGTTCCAAGAGACCCAGTACTTC. Translation: CASSQDLGGGFQETQYF.

The rearrangement joins TRBV6-2 or TRBV6-3 to TRBJ2-2; no firm D call. Germline V CDR1 and CDR2: MNHEY, SVGEGT. The CDR3 is 15 residues long. Trimming removed 2 bases from V and 6 bases from J, with 13 bases in between. The CDR3, as DNA: TGTGCCAGCAGTTACAGGTCCGGGCCCGCCGGGGAGCTGTTTTTT. This gives the protein CASSYRSGPAGELFF.

Regarding this clonotype: Sequence at one end of the junction differs from germline and may be a read error. The chain couples TRBV3-1 to TRBJ2-3, with a weak D call TRBD2 (6 bases). From germline, CDR1 is LGHDT and CDR2 YNNKEL (reference sequence). The CDR3 is 17 residues long. The DNA of the CDR3 is TGTGCCAGCAGCCAAGATCGAGGCGGGGTCCTCACAGCTACGCAGTATTTT. Translating gives CASSQDRGGVLTATQYF.

This chain uses TRBV7-2 with TRBJ2-5; 8 nucleotides agree with TRBD1. Germline V CDR1 and CDR2: SGHTA, FQGNSA. This CDR3 is built from 18 residues. Unmatched junction bases numbered 20, after V lost 0 bases and J lost 11 bases. CDR3 sequence: CASSLAEGRGHVYNEQYF. The CDR3 region has the DNA TGTGCCAGCAGCTTAGCGGAGGGCAGGGGGCATGTCTACAATGAGCAGTACTTC.